This T cell receptor (beta chain) is from a study of blood T cell repertoires in COVID-19. Study information: Spain, Italy and the United States supplied samples that represented acute and convalescent COVID-19. Nucleic acid was either cDNA or gDNA, and it came from T cells, B-cell-depleted T cells, or PBMCs.

Original processing methods: Researchers report that nucleated cell counts were estimated from reference gene primer amplification. The table came from immunoSEQ multiplex PCR; TCRdb's copy has only in-frame clones and leaves some out. The V and J calls and the clone size are those of that table, but D and trimming were determined from the DNA. Of about 80,000 clones listed, 70% to 90% were seen once; the top ten hold 9.6%. The sample was peripheral blood. This receptor was taken from a man between 45 and 60 years old with COVID-19, enrolled during active disease.

The CDR3 is CASSLLETDEETQYF. CDR3 DNA: TGTGCCAGCAGTTTACTGGAGACAGATGAAGAGACCCAGTACTTC. The J gene is TRBJ2-5, the V gene TRBV28, with D tentatively TRBD1 (5 bases). Germline lookup yields CDR1 MDHEN and CDR2 SYDVKM. This CDR3 contains 15 residues. Trimming stripped 2 bases from V and 3 bases from J, with 13 bases between.